What follows describes a single T cell receptor (beta chain). The sample belongs to a study of naive and memory T cell subsets. The library had UMIs added by 3' ligation of an oligonucleotide to TCR cDNA. The CDR3 sequence is 15 residues long. Trimming shortened V by 7 bases and J by 11 bases, and 24 bases separated the two germline ends. Ligated cDNA underwent four rounds of PCR with nested alpha and beta constant region primers and SP2. Blood and skin TCR RNA was reverse transcribed with alpha and beta constant primers. Using its own MiXCR run on the 5' RACE reads, TCRdb lists one record per CDR3 protein. The sample yields 25,000 to 35,000 distinct CDR3 sequences, approximately 15% seen once.

The rearrangement uses TRBV12-3 or TRBV12-4 and TRBJ1-3; D possibly corresponds to TRBD1 (5 bases). The clonotype originates from a female donor in good health. CDR3 amino acids: CASTPLRQRTRAIYF. The CDR3 DNA is TGTGCCAGCACCCCCCTTCGACAGAGAACCCGCGCCATATATTTT.